This TCR beta chain was found in a study of T cells in Graves' hyperthyroidism and ophthalmopathy. At the level of the study: At the time of initial diagnosis and before any treatment, peripheral blood was collected.

Researchers took RNA transcripts and amplified the TCR beta CDR3 regions from them. RT-PCR in the first round (using the HTBI primer set) targeted the TCR CDR3. TCRdb recomputed calls from the multiplex PCR reads with MiXCR, one row per CDR3 protein. The sample has 500,000 to 650,000 distinct CDR3 sequences; 17% are singletons. Study-level points and caveats: Ophthalmopathy and stable hyperthyroidism were separated by a 13 V-J model.

Investigators excluded patients with uncontrolled infection, other autoimmune disease, pregnancy or lactation. Together with thyroid ultrasound, orbital computed tomography, serum thyroxine and TRAb, clinical symptoms were used for diagnoses. With respect to this clonotype: Its specificity is not known.

Trimming took 6 bases from V and 8 from J, leaving 16 bases between them. This CDR3 has 13 residues. This TCR was recovered from a woman aged 18-29 years with Graves' ophthalmopathy. The V call is TRBV12-3 or TRBV12-4, the J call TRBJ1-2; D is ambiguous. The sample comprised blood. The CDR3 reads CASRTGPLGGYTF. CDR3 coding DNA: TGTGCCAGCAGGACCGGGCCCCTGGGGGGCTACACCTTC.